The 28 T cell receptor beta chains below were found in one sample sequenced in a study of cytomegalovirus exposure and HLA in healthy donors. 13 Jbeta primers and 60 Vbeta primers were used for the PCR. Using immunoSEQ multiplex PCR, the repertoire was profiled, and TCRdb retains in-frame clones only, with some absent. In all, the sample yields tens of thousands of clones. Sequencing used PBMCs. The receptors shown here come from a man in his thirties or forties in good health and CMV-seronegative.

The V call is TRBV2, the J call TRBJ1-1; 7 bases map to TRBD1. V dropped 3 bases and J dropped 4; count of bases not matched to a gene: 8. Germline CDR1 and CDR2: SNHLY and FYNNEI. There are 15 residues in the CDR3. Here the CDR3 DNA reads TGTGCCAGCAGTGACACCGCTGACAGGGCCACTGAAGCTTTCTTT. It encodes CASSDTADRATEAFF.

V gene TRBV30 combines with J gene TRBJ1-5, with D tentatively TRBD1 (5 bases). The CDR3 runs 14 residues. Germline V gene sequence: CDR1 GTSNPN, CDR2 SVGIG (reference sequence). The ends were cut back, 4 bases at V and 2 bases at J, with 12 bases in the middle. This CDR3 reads CAWTQGKRNQPQHF. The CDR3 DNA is TGTGCCTGGACCCAGGGTAAACGCAATCAGCCCCAGCATTTT.

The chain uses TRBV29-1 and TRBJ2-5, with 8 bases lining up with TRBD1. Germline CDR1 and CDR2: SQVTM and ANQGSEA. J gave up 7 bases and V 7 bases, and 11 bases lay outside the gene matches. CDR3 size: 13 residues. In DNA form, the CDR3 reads TGCAGCGCCCAGGGACAGGCCTCTGGGACCCAGTACTTC. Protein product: CSAQGQASGTQYF. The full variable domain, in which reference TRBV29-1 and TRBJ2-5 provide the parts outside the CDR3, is SAVISQKPSRDICQRGTSLTIQCQVDSQVTMMFWYRQQPGQSLTLIATANQGSEATYESGFVIDKFPISRPNLTFSTLTVSNMSPEDSSIYLCSAQGQASGTQYFGPGTRLLVL.

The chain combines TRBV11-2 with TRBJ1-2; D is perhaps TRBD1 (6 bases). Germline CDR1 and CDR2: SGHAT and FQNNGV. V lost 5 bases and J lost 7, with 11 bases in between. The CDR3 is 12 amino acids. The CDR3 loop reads CASSRPGVGYTF. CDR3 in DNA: TGTGCCAGCAGCAGACCAGGGGTTGGCTACACCTTC.

CDR3 nucleotides: TGTGCCAGCACCCTGCCGGCAGGTGGTGGCTACACCTTC. It codes for CASTLPAGGGYTF. The chain couples TRBV7-2 to TRBJ1-2, with D unresolved. V shed 7 bases and J shed 7 bases, with 16 bases lying between them. CDR1 and CDR2 (germline): SGHTA, FQGNSA. This CDR3 has 13 amino acids.

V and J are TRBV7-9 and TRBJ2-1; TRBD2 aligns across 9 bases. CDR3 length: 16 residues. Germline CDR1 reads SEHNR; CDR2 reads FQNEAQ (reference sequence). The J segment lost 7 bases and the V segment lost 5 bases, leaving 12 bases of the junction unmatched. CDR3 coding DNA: TGTGCCAGCAGCCCTCCCACTAGCGGGCTGGTTAATGAGCAGTTCTTC. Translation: CASSPPTSGLVNEQFF.

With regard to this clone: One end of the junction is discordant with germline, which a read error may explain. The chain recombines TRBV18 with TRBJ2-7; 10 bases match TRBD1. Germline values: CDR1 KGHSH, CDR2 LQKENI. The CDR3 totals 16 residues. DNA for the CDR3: TGTGCCAGCTCCCCACTGGGACAGGGGCCCCATTACGAGCAGTACTTC. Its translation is CASSPLGQGPHYEQYF.

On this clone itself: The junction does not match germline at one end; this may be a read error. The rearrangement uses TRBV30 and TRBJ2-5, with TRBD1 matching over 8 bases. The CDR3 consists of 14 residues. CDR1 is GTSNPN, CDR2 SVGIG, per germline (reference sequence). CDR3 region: CAWTLTGVQGTQYF. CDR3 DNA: TGTGCCTGGACCTTGACAGGGGTGCAAGGGACCCAGTACTTC.

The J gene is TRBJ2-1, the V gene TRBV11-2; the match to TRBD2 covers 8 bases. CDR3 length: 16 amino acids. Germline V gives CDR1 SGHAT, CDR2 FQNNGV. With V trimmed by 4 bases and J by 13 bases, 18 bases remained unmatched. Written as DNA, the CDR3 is TGTGCCAGCAGCTCCCCGCGGGGTCCTAGCGGGCTCATTCAGTTCTTC. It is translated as CASSSPRGPSGLIQFF.

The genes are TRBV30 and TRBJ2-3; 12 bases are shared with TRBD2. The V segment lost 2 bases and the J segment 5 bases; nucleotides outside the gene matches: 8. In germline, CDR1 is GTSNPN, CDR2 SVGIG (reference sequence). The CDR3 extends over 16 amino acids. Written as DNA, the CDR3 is TGTGCCTGGAGTATAAAGGGACTAGCGGGTGGAGATACGCAGTATTTT. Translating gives CAWSIKGLAGGDTQYF.

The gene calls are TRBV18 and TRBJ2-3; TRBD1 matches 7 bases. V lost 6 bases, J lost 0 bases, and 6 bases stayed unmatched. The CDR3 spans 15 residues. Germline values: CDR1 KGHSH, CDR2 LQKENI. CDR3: CASSRRQGSTDTQYF. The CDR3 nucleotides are TGTGCCAGCTCGCGTAGACAGGGAAGCACAGATACGCAGTATTTT.

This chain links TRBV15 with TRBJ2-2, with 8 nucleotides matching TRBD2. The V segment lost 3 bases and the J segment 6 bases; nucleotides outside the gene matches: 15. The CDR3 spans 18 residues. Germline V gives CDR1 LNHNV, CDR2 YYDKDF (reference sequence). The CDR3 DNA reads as TGTGCCACCAGCAGTCCCCCTCGGGAGGGCAGATGGTCCGGGGAGCTGTTTTTT. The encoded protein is CATSSPPREGRWSGELFF.

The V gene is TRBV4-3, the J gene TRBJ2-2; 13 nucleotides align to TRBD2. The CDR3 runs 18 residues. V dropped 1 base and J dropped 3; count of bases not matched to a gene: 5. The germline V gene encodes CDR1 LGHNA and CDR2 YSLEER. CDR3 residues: CASSQGLAGGVDTGELFF. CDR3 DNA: TGCGCCAGCAGCCAAGGACTAGCGGGAGGAGTAGACACCGGGGAGCTGTTTTTT.

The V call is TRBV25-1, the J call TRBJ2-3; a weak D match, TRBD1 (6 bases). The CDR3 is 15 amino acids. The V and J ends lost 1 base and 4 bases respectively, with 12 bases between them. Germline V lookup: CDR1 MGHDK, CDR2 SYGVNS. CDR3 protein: CASSEFAGAADTQYF. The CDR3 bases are TGTGCCAGCAGTGAATTTGCAGGGGCAGCAGATACGCAGTATTTT. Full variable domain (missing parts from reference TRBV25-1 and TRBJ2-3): EADIYQTPRYLVIGTGKKITLECSQTMGHDKMYWYQQDPGMELHLIHYSYGVNSTEKGDLSSESTVSRIRTEHFPLTLESARPSHTSQYLCASSEFAGAADTQYFGPGTRLTVL.

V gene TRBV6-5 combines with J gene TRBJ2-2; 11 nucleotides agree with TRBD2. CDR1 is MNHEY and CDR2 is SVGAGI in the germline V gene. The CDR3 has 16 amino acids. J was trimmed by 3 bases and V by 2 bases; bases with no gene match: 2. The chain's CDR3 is CASSYVAGGDTGELFF. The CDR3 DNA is TGTGCCAGCAGTTACGTAGCGGGAGGGGACACCGGGGAGCTGTTTTTT.

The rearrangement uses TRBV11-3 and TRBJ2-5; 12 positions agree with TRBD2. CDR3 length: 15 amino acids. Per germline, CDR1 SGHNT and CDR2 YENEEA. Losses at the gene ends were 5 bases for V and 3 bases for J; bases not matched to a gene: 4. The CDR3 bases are TGTGCCAGCAGCCGAGGACTAGCGGGAAAAGAGACCCAGTACTTC. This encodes CASSRGLAGKETQYF.

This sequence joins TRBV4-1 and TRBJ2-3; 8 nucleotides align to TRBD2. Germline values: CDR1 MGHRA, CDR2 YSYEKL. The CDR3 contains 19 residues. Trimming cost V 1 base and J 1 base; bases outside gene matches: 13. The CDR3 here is CASSQGRLAGLVGTDTQYF. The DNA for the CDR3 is TGCGCCAGCAGCCAAGGGAGGCTAGCGGGCCTGGTTGGCACAGATACGCAGTATTTT.

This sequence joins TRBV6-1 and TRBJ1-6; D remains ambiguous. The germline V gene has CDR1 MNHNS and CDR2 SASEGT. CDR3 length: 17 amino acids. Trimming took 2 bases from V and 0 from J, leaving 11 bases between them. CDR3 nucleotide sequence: TGTGCCAGCAGTGAATTTATTCCGAGCTCCTATAATTCACCCCTCCACTTT. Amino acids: CASSEFIPSSYNSPLHF.

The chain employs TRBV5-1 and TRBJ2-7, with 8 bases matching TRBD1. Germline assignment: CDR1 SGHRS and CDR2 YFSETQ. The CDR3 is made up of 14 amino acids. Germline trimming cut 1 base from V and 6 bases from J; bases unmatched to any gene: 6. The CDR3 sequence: CASSLRTGKGEQYF. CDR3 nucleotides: TGCGCCAGCAGCTTGCGGACAGGGAAGGGCGAGCAGTACTTC.

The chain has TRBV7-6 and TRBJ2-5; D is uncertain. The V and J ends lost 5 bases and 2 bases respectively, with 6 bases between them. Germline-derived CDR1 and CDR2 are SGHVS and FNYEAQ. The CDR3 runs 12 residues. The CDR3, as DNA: TGTGCCAGCAGCCCCAATCAAGAGACCCAGTACTTC. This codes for CASSPNQETQYF.

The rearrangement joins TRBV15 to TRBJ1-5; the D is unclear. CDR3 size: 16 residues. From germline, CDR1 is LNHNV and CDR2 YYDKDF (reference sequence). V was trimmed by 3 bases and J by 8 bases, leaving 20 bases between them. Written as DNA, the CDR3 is TGTGCCACCAGCAGCGACCGGGTTCCCATTTCGAAGCCCCAGCATTTT. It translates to CATSSDRVPISKPQHF.

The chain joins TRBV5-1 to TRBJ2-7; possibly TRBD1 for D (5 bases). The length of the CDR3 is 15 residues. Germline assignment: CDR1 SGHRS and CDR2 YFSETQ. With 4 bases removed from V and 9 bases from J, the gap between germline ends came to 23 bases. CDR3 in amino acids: CASSRGPLDVPAQYF. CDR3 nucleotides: TGCGCCAGCAGCAGGGGCCCGTTGGACGTCCCGGCGCAGTACTTC.

This CDR3 reads CASGLAGVEQYF. The CDR3 DNA follows: TGTGCCAGCGGATTGGCGGGGGTCGAGCAGTACTTC. This rearrangement joins TRBV6-5 to TRBJ2-7; 7 positions agree with TRBD2. The CDR3 totals 12 residues. The J segment lost 6 bases and the V segment lost 8 bases, leaving 7 bases of the junction unmatched. Germline-derived CDR1 and CDR2 are MNHEY and SVGAGI.

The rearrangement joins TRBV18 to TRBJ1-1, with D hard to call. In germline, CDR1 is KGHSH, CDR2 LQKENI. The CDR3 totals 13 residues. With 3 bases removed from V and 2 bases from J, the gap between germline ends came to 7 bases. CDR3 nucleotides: TGTGCCAGCTCACCCTCGGGTAACACTGAAGCTTTCTTT. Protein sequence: CASSPSGNTEAFF.

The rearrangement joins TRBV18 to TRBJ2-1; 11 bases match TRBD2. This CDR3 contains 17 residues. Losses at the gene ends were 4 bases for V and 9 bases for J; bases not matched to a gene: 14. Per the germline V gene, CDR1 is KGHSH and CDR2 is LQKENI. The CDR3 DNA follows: TGTGCCAGCTCACTAGTCCCACTAGCGGGAGAAGTCGGTGAGCAGTTCTTC. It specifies CASSLVPLAGEVGEQFF.

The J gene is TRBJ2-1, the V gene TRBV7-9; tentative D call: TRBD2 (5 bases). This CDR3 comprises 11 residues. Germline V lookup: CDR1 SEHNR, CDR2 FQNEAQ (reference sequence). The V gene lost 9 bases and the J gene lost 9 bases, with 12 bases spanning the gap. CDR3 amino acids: CARSDAGEQFF. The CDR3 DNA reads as TGTGCCAGAAGCGACGCGGGTGAGCAGTTCTTC. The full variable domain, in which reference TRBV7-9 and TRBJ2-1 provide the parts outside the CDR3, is DTGVSQNPRHKITKRGQNVTFRCDPISEHNRLYWYRQTLGQGPEFLTYFQNEAQLEKSRLLSDRFSAERPKGSFSTLEIQRTEQGDSAMYLCARSDAGEQFFGPGTRLTVL.

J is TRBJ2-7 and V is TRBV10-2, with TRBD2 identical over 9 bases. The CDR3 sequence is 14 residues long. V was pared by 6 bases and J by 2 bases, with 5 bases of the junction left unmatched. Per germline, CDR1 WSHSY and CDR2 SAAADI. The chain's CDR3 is CASRRTSDAYEQYF. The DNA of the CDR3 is TGCGCCAGCAGACGGACTAGCGACGCCTACGAGCAGTACTTC.

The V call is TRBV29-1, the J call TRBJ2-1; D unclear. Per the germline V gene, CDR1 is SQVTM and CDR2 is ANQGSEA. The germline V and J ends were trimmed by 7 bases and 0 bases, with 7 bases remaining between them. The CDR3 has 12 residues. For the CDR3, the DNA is TGCAGCGCCTATTCCTCCTACAATGAGCAGTTCTTC. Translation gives CSAYSSYNEQFF.